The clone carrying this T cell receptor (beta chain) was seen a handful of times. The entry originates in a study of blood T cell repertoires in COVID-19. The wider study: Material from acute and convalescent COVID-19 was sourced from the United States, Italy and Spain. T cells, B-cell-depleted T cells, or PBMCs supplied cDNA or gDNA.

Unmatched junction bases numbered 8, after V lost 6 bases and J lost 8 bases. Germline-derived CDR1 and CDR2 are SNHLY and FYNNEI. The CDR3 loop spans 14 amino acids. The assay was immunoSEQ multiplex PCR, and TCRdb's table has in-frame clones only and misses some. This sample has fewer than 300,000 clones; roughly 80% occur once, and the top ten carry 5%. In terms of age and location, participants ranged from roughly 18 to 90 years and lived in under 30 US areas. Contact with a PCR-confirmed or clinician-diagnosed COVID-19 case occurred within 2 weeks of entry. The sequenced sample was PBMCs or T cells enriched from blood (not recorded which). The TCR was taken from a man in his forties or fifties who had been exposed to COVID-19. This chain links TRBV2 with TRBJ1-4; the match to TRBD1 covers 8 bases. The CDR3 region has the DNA TGTGCCAGCAGAGGACAGGGCGGGGGCGAAAAACTGTTTTTT. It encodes CASRGQGGGEKLFF. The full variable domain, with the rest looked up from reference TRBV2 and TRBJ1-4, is EPEVTQTPSHQVTQMGQEVILRCVPISNHLYFYWYRQILGQKVEFLVSFYNNEISEKSEIFDDQFSVERPDGSNFTLKIRSTKLEDSAMYFCASRGQGGGEKLFFGSGTQLSVL.